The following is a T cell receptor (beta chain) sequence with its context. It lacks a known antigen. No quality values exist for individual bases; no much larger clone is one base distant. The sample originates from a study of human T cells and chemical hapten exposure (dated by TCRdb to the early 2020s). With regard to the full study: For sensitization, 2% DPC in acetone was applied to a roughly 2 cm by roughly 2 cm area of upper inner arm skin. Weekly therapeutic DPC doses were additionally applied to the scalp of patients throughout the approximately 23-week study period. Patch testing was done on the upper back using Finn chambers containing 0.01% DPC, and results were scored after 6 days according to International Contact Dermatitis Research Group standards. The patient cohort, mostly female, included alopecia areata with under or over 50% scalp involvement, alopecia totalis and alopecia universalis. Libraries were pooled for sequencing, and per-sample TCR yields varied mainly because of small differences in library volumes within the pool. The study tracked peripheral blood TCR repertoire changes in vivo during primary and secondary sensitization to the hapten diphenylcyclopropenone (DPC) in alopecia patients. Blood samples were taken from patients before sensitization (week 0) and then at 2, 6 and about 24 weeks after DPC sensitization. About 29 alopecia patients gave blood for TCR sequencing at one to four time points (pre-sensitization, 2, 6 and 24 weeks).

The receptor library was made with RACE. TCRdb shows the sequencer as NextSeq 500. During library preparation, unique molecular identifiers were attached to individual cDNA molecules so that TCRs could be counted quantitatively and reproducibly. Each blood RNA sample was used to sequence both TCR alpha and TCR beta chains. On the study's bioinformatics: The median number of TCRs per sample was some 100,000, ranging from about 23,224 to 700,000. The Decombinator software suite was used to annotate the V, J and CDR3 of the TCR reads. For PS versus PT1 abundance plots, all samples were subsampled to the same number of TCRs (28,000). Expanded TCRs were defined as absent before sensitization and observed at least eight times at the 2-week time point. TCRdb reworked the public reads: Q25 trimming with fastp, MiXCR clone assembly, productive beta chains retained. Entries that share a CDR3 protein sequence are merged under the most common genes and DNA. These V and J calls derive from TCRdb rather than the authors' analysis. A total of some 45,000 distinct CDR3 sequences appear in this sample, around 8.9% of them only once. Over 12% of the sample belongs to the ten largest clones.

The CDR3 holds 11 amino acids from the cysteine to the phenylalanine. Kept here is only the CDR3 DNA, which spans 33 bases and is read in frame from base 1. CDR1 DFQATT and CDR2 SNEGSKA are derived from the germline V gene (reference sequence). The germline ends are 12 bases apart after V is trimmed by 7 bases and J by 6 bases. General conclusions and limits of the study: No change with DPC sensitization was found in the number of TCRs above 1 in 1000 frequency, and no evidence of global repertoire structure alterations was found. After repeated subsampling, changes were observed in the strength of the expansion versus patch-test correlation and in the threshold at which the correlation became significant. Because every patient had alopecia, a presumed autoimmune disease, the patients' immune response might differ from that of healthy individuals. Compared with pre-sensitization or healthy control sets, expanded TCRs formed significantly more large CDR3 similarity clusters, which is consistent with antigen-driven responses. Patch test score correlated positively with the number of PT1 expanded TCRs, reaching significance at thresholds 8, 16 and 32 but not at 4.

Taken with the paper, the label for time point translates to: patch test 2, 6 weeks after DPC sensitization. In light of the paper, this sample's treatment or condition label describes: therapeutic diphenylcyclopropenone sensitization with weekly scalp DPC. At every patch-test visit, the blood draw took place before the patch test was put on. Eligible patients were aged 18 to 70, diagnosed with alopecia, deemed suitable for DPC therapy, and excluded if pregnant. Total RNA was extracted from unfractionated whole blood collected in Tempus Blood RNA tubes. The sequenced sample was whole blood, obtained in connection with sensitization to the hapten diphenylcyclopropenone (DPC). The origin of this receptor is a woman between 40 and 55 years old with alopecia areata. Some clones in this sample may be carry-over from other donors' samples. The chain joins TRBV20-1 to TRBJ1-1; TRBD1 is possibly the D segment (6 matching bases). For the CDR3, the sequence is CSVQGRAEAFF. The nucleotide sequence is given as TGCAGTGTACAGGGTAGAGCTGAAGCTTTCTTT.